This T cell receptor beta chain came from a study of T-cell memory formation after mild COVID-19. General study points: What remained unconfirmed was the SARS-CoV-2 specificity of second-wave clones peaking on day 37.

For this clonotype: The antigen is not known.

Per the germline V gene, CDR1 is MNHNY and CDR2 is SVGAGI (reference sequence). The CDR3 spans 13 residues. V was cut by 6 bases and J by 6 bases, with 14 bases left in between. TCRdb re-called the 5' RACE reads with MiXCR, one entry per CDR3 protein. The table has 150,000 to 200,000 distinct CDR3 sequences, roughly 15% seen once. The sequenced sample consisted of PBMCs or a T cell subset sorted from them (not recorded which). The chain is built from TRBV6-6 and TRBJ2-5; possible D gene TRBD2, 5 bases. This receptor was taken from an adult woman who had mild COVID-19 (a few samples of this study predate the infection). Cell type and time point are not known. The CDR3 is CASSPNWEQTQYF. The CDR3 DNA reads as TGTGCCAGCAGCCCTAACTGGGAGCAGACCCAGTACTTC.